What follows are 32 T cell receptor beta chains derived from one specimen sequenced in a study of T cell changes during pregnancy in multiple sclerosis. Some clones are missing from TCRdb's copy, which holds only in-frame ones; the method was immunoSEQ multiplex PCR. The sample includes tens of thousands of clones, over 90% of them seen just once. The input for sequencing was CD8+ T cells from peripheral blood mononuclear cells, taken in the third trimester of pregnancy. The receptors come from a female donor with multiple sclerosis, enrolled in a pregnancy study.

V gene TRBV7-9 combines with J gene TRBJ2-3; 12 bases are shared with TRBD2. The junction had 5 bases not matched to a gene; V was cut back by 6 bases and J by 4 bases. Germline V gene lookup returns CDR1 SEHNR and CDR2 FQNEAQ (reference sequence). CDR3 length: 15 residues. The CDR3 nucleotides are TGTGCCAGCAGGAAACTAGCGGGAGGTCCAGATACGCAGTATTTT. This codes for CASRKLAGGPDTQYF.

This clone is a singleton in its sample. This chain connects TRBV29-1 to TRBJ2-7, with D tentatively TRBD1 (6 bases). The CDR3 length is 13 residues. CDR1 is SQVTM and CDR2 is ANQGSEA in the germline V gene. Trimming removed 0 bases from V and 3 bases from J, with 9 bases in between. CDR3 protein: CSVEDRDNYEQYF. CDR3 in DNA: TGCAGCGTTGAAGATCGGGACAACTACGAGCAGTACTTC.

This clone showed up just once. The chain carries TRBV4-2 and TRBJ2-7, with TRBD1 matching over 10 bases. CDR3 length: 16 amino acids. Germline V lookup: CDR1 LGHNA, CDR2 YNFKEQ. Trimming removed 1 base from V and 0 bases from J; junction bases left unmatched: 3. The CDR3 bases are TGTGCCAGCAGCCAAGCGGACAGGGGGTTCTCCTACGAGCAGTACTTC. Its protein is CASSQADRGFSYEQYF.

The chain combines TRBV6-1 with TRBJ2-7; D call uncertain. The CDR3 runs to 12 residues. V was cut by 9 bases and J by 2 bases, with 11 bases left in between. Per germline, CDR1 MNHNS and CDR2 SASEGT. CDR3 nucleotide sequence: TGTGCCAGTCCGGGTGAGACCTACGAGCAGTACTTC. This encodes CASPGETYEQYF.

The V gene is TRBV25-1, the J gene TRBJ1-3; unclear D gene. This CDR3 is 14 amino acids long. V was clipped by 2 bases and J by 0 bases, with 5 bases between them. Germline loops: CDR1 MGHDK, CDR2 SYGVNS. DNA for the CDR3: TGTGCCAGCAGTGAACCGTACTCTGGAAACACCATATATTTT. The encoded protein is CASSEPYSGNTIYF.

The V call is TRBV19, the J call TRBJ2-3; a weak D match, TRBD2 (6 bases). Trimming cost V 10 bases and J 1 base, with 18 bases left between them. The CDR3 length is 15 residues. Per germline, CDR1 LNHDA and CDR2 SQIVND (reference sequence). This CDR3 reads CATSFSSGGTDTQYF. The CDR3 bases are TGTGCCACCTCCTTCAGTTCGGGAGGCACAGATACGCAGTATTTT.

This rearrangement joins TRBV27 to TRBJ2-1; 7 nucleotides align to TRBD2. The V segment lost 5 bases and the J segment 12 bases; nucleotides outside the gene matches: 13. Looked up from germline, CDR1 is MNHEY and CDR2 is SMNVEV (reference sequence). The length of the CDR3 is 14 residues. The CDR3, as DNA: TGTGCCAGCAGTCTACCCCCCGGGGGGAGGGGGCAGTTCTTC. It codes for CASSLPPGGRGQFF.

The chain recombines TRBV27 with TRBJ2-1; 13 nucleotides match TRBD2. Germline loops: CDR1 MNHEY, CDR2 SMNVEV (reference sequence). This CDR3 has 15 amino acids. The J segment lost 4 bases and the V segment lost 7 bases, leaving 4 bases of the junction unmatched. Here the CDR3 DNA reads TGTGCCAGCAACCCGGGACTAGCGGGGTACAATGAGCAGTTCTTC. As protein: CASNPGLAGYNEQFF.

CDR3 coding DNA: TGCAGCGCGAGGGACACCTACGAGCAGTACTTC. Translating it yields CSARDTYEQYF. V gene TRBV29-1 combines with J gene TRBJ2-7; maybe TRBD1 (6 bases). Germline assignment: CDR1 SQVTM and CDR2 ANQGSEA. Trimming took off 7 bases at V and 2 bases at J, with 9 bases between the two ends. The CDR3 is made up of 11 amino acids.

The chain recombines TRBV18 with TRBJ2-7, with TRBD1 identical over 12 bases. Germline loops: CDR1 KGHSH, CDR2 LQKENI. Unmatched junction bases numbered 19, after V lost 2 bases and J lost 5 bases. This CDR3 is built from 20 residues. CDR3 coding DNA: TGTGCCAGCTCACCATTTTTAAGCGAATACCGGGACAGGGGGCTGGACGAGCAGTACTTC. Translated: CASSPFLSEYRDRGLDEQYF. Full variable domain (missing parts from reference TRBV18 and TRBJ2-7): NAGVMQNPRHLVRRRGQEARLRCSPMKGHSHVYWYRQLPEEGLKFMVYLQKENIIDESGMPKERFSAEFPKEGPSILRIQQVVRGDSAAYFCASSPFLSEYRDRGLDEQYFGPGTRLTVT.

The chain joins TRBV18 to TRBJ2-1, with 14 bases aligning to TRBD2. Trimming at V came to 2 bases and at J to 4 bases, leaving 10 bases not matched to a gene. CDR1 and CDR2 from the germline V gene are KGHSH and LQKENI. This CDR3 has 19 residues. CDR3 in amino acids: CASSPSLGLAGDYYNEQFF. The CDR3 region has the DNA TGTGCCAGCTCACCATCGCTGGGACTAGCGGGAGATTATTACAATGAGCAGTTCTTC. The variable domain in full, with the rest retrieved from reference TRBV18 and TRBJ2-1, is NAGVMQNPRHLVRRRGQEARLRCSPMKGHSHVYWYRQLPEEGLKFMVYLQKENIIDESGMPKERFSAEFPKEGPSILRIQQVVRGDSAAYFCASSPSLGLAGDYYNEQFFGPGTRLTVL.

The V and J genes are TRBV5-1 and TRBJ2-1; a possible D gene is TRBD2 (6 bases). The CDR3 is 15 amino acids. From germline, CDR1 is SGHRS and CDR2 YFSETQ. Trimming shortened V by 2 bases and J by 5 bases, and 14 bases separated the two germline ends. CDR3 loop: CASSLKAGADNEQFF. CDR3 DNA sequence: TGCGCCAGCAGCTTAAAAGCGGGCGCGGACAATGAGCAGTTCTTC.

This rearrangement joins TRBV18 to TRBJ1-5, with a possible D match to TRBD1 (5 bases). Germline V CDR1 and CDR2: KGHSH, LQKENI. Trimming took off 3 bases at V and 4 bases at J, with 10 bases between the two ends. This CDR3 contains 14 residues. The CDR3 sequence is CASSPPGGNQPQHF. DNA for the CDR3: TGTGCCAGCTCACCCCCCGGGGGTAATCAGCCCCAGCATTTT. Full variable domain (rest looked up from reference TRBV18 and TRBJ1-5): NAGVMQNPRHLVRRRGQEARLRCSPMKGHSHVYWYRQLPEEGLKFMVYLQKENIIDESGMPKERFSAEFPKEGPSILRIQQVVRGDSAAYFCASSPPGGNQPQHFGDGTRLSIL.

This clone was detected only once. The chain is built from TRBV9 and TRBJ1-5; possible D gene TRBD1, 5 bases. CDR1 SGDLS and CDR2 YYNGEE come from the germline V gene. CDR3 length equals 16 residues. Deletions cut 3 bases from V and 9 bases from J, with 22 bases between. The CDR3 loop is CASSGSTDIFYRPQHF. CDR3 in DNA: TGTGCCAGCAGCGGATCGACGGACATATTTTATAGGCCCCAGCATTTT.

V is TRBV4-1 and J is TRBJ2-7, with 9 bases matching TRBD2. Germline CDR1 reads MGHRA; CDR2 reads YSYEKL. CDR3 length equals 15 residues. The junction had 11 bases not matched to a gene; V was cut back by 5 bases and J by 6 bases. CDR3 DNA sequence: TGCGCCAGCAGCACGGCTAGCGGGAACTCGCGCGAGCAGTACTTC. Its translation: CASSTASGNSREQYF.

The CDR3: CASSLAGLKEQFF. In DNA, the CDR3 is TGCGCCAGCAGCTTAGCGGGTCTCAAAGAGCAGTTCTTC. V is TRBV5-1 and J is TRBJ2-1, with D tentatively TRBD2 (6 bases). This CDR3 contains 13 residues. Germline V gene lookup returns CDR1 SGHRS and CDR2 YFSETQ. V was pared by 2 bases and J by 10 bases, with 13 bases between. Drawing the rest from reference TRBV5-1 and TRBJ2-1, the complete variable domain is KAGVTQTPRYLIKTRGQQVTLSCSPISGHRSVSWYQQTPGQGLQFLFEYFSETQRNKGNFPGRFSGRQFSNSRSEMNVSTLELGDSALYLCASSLAGLKEQFFGPGTRLTVL.

V usage is TRBV28 and J usage is TRBJ2-7; perhaps TRBD2 as D (6 bases). This CDR3 has 14 residues. V lost 3 bases to trimming and J lost 2 bases, with 11 bases between them. The germline V gene has CDR1 MDHEN and CDR2 SYDVKM. Here the CDR3 DNA reads TGTGCCAGCAGTTTCCCGGGAGTGCCCTACGAGCAGTACTTC. Translating gives CASSFPGVPYEQYF.

The chain's CDR3 is CASSILDSMNTEAFF. CDR3 DNA: TGTGCCAGTAGTATCCTGGACAGCATGAACACTGAAGCTTTCTTT. The chain is built from TRBV19 and TRBJ1-1; a possible D gene is TRBD1 (6 bases). This CDR3 region has 15 residues. Germline-derived CDR1 and CDR2 are LNHDA and SQIVND (reference sequence). Trimming cost V 3 bases and J 0 bases, with 11 bases left between them.

The chain uses TRBV27 and TRBJ2-1; a possible D gene is TRBD2 (5 bases). The CDR3 extends over 15 amino acids. Germline values: CDR1 MNHEY, CDR2 SMNVEV (reference sequence). V lost 0 bases and J lost 3, with 9 bases in between. The CDR3 protein is CASSLSVGDYNEQFF. The CDR3 DNA follows: TGTGCCAGCAGTTTATCCGTGGGAGACTACAATGAGCAGTTCTTC.

V usage is TRBV25-1 and J usage is TRBJ1-2, with D maybe TRBD1 (6 bases). Trimming stripped 7 bases from V and 6 bases from J, with 12 bases between. Germline loops: CDR1 MGHDK, CDR2 SYGVNS. The length of the CDR3 is 12 residues. The CDR3 bases are TGTGCCAGCAACGATCCAGGGGATGGCTACACCTTC. Its protein is CASNDPGDGYTF.

V usage is TRBV28 and J usage is TRBJ2-7; a weak D match, TRBD2 (5 bases). Trimming took 7 bases from V and 6 from J, leaving 19 bases between them. There are 14 residues in the CDR3. Per the germline V gene, CDR1 is MDHEN and CDR2 is SYDVKM. The CDR3 DNA sequence: TGTGCCAGCATCGCCCGGGCAGCCCGGGGCGAGCAGTACTTC. This sequence encodes CASIARAARGEQYF.

This clone was observed once. This chain connects TRBV19 to TRBJ1-1; perhaps TRBD1 as D (6 bases). The CDR3 runs to 14 residues. Trimming cost V 1 base and J 4 bases, with 10 bases left between them. CDR1 and CDR2 from the germline V gene are LNHDA and SQIVND (reference sequence). CDR3 protein: CASSIVRGFTEAFF. CDR3 DNA: TGTGCCAGTAGTATAGTCAGGGGATTCACTGAAGCTTTCTTT. The full variable domain, completed using reference TRBV19 and TRBJ1-1, is DGGITQSPKYLFRKEGQNVTLSCEQNLNHDAMYWYRQDPGQGLRLIYYSQIVNDFQKGDIAEGYSVSREKKESFPLTVTSAQKNPTAFYLCASSIVRGFTEAFFGQGTRLTVV.

V and J are TRBV7-2 and TRBJ1-4; D unclear. The CDR3 has 15 residues. V was shortened by 3 bases and J by 8 bases, with 16 bases between the two germline ends. The germline V gene has CDR1 SGHTA and CDR2 FQGNSA. CDR3 DNA sequence: TGTGCCAGCAGCTTTAACGAGGGCCTAGGGGAAAAACTGTTTTTT. Translated: CASSFNEGLGEKLFF.

V gene TRBV5-8 combines with J gene TRBJ2-7; no reliable D call. Trimming shortened V by 4 bases and J by 0 bases, and 11 bases separated the two germline ends. Germline CDR1 reads SGHTS; CDR2 reads YDEGEE. CDR3 length: 14 residues. The CDR3 here is CASSPEASSYEQYF. CDR3 DNA sequence: TGTGCCAGCAGCCCTGAGGCGAGCTCCTACGAGCAGTACTTC.

The rearrangement uses TRBV28 and TRBJ2-7, with 9 bases aligning to TRBD1. Germline loops: CDR1 MDHEN, CDR2 SYDVKM. After removal of 3 bases from V and 0 bases from J, the junction contained 3 bases not matched to a gene. The CDR3 sequence is 15 residues long. CDR3 sequence reads: CASSFRDRVSYEQYF. DNA for the CDR3: TGTGCCAGCAGTTTCCGGGACAGGGTCTCCTACGAGCAGTACTTC.

The CDR3 DNA is TGTGCCAGCAGCCCCGGGACAGCGTACAATGAGCAGTTCTTC. This codes for CASSPGTAYNEQFF. This sequence joins TRBV13 and TRBJ2-1; 7 bases fit TRBD1. J gave up 4 bases and V 5 bases, and 5 bases lay outside the gene matches. The CDR3 length is 14 residues. CDR1 and CDR2 (germline): PRHDT, FYEKMQ (reference sequence).

The gene calls are TRBV2 and TRBJ2-1, with TRBD2 matching 12 bases. J was trimmed by 12 bases and V by 4 bases; bases with no gene match: 10. Per the germline V gene, CDR1 is SNHLY and CDR2 is FYNNEI. This CDR3 has 15 residues. The CDR3 DNA reads TGTGCCAGCAGTGGACTAGCGGGGGTCTTAATAGGGCAGTTCTTC. Translation: CASSGLAGVLIGQFF.

The rearrangement uses TRBV9 and TRBJ2-3; D is possibly TRBD1 (5 bases). The CDR3 totals 15 residues. V gave up 1 base and J gave up 2 bases, with 11 bases separating them. Germline V gene data show CDR1 as SGDLS and CDR2 as YYNGEE. CDR3 DNA sequence: TGTGCCAGCAGCGTAAAGGGGTGGGACACAGATACGCAGTATTTT. It translates to CASSVKGWDTDTQYF.

The rearrangement links TRBV5-4 to TRBJ2-2; 13 nucleotides line up with TRBD2. The germline V gene encodes CDR1 SGHNT and CDR2 YYREEE (reference sequence). Germline trimming cut 5 bases from V and 2 bases from J; bases unmatched to any gene: 15. The CDR3 is 20 amino acids. CDR3 in amino acids: CASSFYRRLAGGDNTGELFF. CDR3 coding DNA: TGTGCCAGCAGTTTTTACCGGCGACTAGCGGGGGGAGATAACACCGGGGAGCTGTTTTTT.

In DNA, the CDR3 is TGTGCCAGTAGTATGCGGGGCTACGAGCAGTACTTC. Encoded protein: CASSMRGYEQYF. V and J are TRBV19 and TRBJ2-7; D perhaps matches TRBD2 (6 bases). In germline, CDR1 is LNHDA, CDR2 SQIVND (reference sequence). Between the trimmed V and J ends, which lost 3 bases and 3 bases, there was a span of 6 bases. CDR3 length: 12 residues.

This clone showed up just once. The chain is built from TRBV21-1 and TRBJ2-7; TRBD2, the D gene given by the table, was not confirmed from the DNA. TRBV21-1 is noted as a pseudogene. This CDR3 spans 15 amino acids. In DNA form, the CDR3 reads TGTGCCAGCAGCAAGGACGCGGGGTTTGGCGTAGAGCAGTACTTC. It encodes CASSKDAGFGVEQYF.

This clone was recorded only once. The rearrangement links TRBV4-2 to TRBJ2-3; 9 nucleotides line up with TRBD1. Per the germline V gene, CDR1 is LGHNA and CDR2 is YNFKEQ. V shed 2 bases and J 2 bases; nucleotides not matched to a gene: 14. This CDR3 has 19 residues. CDR3 amino acids: CASSQLIITGGEFTDTQYF. The DNA of the CDR3 is TGTGCCAGCAGCCAACTAATTATCACAGGGGGCGAATTCACAGATACGCAGTATTTT.